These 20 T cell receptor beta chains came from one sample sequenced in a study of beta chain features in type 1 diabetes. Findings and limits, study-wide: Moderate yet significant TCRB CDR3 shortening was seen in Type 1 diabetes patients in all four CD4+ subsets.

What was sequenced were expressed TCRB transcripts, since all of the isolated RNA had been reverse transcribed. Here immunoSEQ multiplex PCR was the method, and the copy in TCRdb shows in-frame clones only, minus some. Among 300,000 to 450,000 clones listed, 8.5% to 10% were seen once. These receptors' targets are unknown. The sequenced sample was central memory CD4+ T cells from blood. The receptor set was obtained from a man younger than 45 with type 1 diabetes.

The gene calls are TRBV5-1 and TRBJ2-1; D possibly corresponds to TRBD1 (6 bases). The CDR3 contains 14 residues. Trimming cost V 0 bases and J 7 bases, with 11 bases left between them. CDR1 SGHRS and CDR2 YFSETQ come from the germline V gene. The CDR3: CASSLGAGTNEQFF. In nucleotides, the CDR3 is TGCGCCAGCAGCTTGGGAGCAGGGACAAATGAGCAGTTCTTC.

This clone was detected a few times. The CDR3 region has the DNA TGTGCCAGCAGCCAAGACTGGACGACCGGGGAGCTGTTTTTT. This encodes CASSQDWTTGELFF. V gene TRBV7-9 combines with J gene TRBJ2-2, with D unresolved. The CDR3 totals 14 residues. V was trimmed by 5 bases and J by 5 bases, leaving 12 bases between them. CDR1 is SEHNR and CDR2 is FQNEAQ in the germline V gene (reference sequence).

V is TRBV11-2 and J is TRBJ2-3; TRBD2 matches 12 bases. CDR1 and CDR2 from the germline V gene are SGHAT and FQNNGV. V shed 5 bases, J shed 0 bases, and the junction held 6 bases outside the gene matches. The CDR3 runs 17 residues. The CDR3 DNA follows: TGTGCCAGCAGCCTAGGACTAGCGGGAACTAGCACAGATACGCAGTATTTT. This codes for CASSLGLAGTSTDTQYF.

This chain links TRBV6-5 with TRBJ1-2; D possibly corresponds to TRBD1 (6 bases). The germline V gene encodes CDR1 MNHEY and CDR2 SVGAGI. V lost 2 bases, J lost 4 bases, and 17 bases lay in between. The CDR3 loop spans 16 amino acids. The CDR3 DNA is TGTGCCAGCAGTTACGCTGGGGGGGCGTCCGGCTATGGCTACACCTTC. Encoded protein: CASSYAGGASGYGYTF.

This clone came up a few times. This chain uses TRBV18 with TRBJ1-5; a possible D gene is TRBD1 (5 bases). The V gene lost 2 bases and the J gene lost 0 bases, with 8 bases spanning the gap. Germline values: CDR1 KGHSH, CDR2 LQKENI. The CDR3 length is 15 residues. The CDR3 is CASSPGGNSNQPQHF. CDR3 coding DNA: TGTGCCAGCTCACCAGGGGGTAATAGCAATCAGCCCCAGCATTTT.

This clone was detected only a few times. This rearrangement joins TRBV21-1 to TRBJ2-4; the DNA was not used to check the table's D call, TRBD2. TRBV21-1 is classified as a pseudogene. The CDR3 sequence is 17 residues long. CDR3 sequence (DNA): TGTGCCAGCAGCCGGGGGTTGTTTCGGGGAGATCGGGGCATTCAGTACTTC. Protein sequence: CASSRGLFRGDRGIQYF.

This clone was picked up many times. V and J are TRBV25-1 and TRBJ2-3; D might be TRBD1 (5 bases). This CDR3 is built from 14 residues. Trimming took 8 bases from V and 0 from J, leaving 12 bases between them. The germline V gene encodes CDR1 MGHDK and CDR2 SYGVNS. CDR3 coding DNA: TGTGCCAGCGCAGGGTCCCTTAGCACAGATACGCAGTATTTT. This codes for CASAGSLSTDTQYF.

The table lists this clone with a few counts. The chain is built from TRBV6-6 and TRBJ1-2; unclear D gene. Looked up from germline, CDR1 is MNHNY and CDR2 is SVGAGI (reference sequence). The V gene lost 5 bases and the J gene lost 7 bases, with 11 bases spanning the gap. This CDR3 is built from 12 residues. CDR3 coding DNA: TGTGCCAGCAGTGACGACGGTTTTGGCTACACCTTC. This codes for CASSDDGFGYTF.

The CDR3 region has the DNA TGTGCCAGCAGTTTAATGGCAGGAACTTCCTACGAGCAGTACTTC. Amino acid sequence: CASSLMAGTSYEQYF. V gene TRBV27 combines with J gene TRBJ2-7; unclear D gene. CDR1 MNHEY and CDR2 SMNVEV come from the germline V gene (reference sequence). Trimming took off 2 bases at V and 1 base at J, with 12 bases between the two ends. This CDR3 region has 15 residues.

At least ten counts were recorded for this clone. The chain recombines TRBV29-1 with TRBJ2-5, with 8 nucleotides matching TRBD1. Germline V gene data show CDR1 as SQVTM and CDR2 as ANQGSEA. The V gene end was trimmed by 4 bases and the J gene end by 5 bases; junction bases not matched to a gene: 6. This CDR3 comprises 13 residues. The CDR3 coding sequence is TGCAGCGTTGGGGGGACAGGAGGGGAGACCCAGTACTTC. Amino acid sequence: CSVGGTGGETQYF. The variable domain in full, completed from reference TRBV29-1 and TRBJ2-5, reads SAVISQKPSRDICQRGTSLTIQCQVDSQVTMMFWYRQQPGQSLTLIATANQGSEATYESGFVIDKFPISRPNLTFSTLTVSNMSPEDSSIYLCSVGGTGGETQYFGPGTRLLVL.

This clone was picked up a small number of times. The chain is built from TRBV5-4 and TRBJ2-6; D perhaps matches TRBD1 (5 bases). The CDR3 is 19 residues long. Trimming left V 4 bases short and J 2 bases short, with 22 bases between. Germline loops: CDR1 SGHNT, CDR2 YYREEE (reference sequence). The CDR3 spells CASSLGYGHGAAGANVLTF. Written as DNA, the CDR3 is TGTGCCAGCAGCCTTGGCTATGGACATGGGGCGGCTGGGGCCAACGTCCTGACTTTC.

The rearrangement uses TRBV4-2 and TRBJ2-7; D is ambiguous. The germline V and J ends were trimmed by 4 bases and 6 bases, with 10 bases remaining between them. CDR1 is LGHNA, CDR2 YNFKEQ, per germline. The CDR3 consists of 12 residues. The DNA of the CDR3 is TGTGCCAGCAGCCCCGGTTCTGGCGAGCAGTACTTC. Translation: CASSPGSGEQYF.

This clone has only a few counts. The CDR3 loop is CASLRDRGSNEQFF. CDR3 sequence (DNA): TGTGCCAGCCTCCGGGACAGGGGTTCCAATGAGCAGTTCTTC. V usage is TRBV28 and J usage is TRBJ2-1; 10 bases fit TRBD1. This CDR3 has 14 amino acids. The ends lost 8 bases at V and 6 bases at J; junction bases unmatched: 7. Germline values: CDR1 MDHEN, CDR2 SYDVKM.

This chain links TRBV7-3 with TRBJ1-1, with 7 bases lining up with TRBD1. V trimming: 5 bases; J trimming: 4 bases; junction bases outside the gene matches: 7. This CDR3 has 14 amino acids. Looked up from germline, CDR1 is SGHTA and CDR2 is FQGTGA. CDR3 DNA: TGTGCCAGCAGCGCGATGACAGGGACCACTGAAGCTTTCTTT. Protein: CASSAMTGTTEAFF.

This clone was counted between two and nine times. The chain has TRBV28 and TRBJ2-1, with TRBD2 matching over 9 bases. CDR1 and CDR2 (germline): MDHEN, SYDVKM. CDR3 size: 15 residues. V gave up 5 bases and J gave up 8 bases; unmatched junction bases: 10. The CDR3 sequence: CASSPIQREVDEQFF. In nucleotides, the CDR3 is TGTGCCAGCAGTCCCATTCAGCGGGAGGTAGATGAGCAGTTCTTC.

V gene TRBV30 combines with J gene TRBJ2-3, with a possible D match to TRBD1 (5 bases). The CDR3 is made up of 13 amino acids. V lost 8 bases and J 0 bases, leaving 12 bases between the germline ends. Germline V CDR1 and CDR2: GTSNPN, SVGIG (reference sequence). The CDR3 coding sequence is TGTGCCGGAACAGGTTCTAGCACAGATACGCAGTATTTT. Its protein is CAGTGSSTDTQYF.

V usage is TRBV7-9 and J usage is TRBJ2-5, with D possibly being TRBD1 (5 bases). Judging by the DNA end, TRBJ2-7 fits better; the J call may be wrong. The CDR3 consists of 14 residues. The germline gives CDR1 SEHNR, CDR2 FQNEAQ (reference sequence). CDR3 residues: CASSFQGDGHEQYF. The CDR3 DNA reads TGTGCCAGCAGCTTCCAGGGTGACGGCCACGAGCAGTACTTC.

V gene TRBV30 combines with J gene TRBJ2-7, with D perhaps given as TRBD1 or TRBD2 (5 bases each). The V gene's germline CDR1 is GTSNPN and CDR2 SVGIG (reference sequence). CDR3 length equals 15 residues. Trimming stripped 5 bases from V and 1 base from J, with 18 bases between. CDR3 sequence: CAWWQRGLESYEQYF. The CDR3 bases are TGTGCCTGGTGGCAACGGGGCCTAGAGTCCTACGAGCAGTACTTC.

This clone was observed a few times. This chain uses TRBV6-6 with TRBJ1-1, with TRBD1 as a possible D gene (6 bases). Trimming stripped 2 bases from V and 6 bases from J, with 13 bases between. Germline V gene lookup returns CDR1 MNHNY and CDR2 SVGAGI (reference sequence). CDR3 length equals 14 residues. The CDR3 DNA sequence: TGTGCCAGCAGTTACCGCAGGGGCAAACCTGAAGCTTTCTTT. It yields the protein CASSYRRGKPEAFF.

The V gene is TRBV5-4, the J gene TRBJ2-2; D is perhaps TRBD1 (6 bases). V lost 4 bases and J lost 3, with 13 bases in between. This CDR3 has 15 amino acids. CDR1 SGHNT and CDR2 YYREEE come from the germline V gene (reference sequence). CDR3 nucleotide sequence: TGTGCCAGCAGCCCACGACAGGTGGACACCGGGGAGCTGTTTTTT. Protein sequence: CASSPRQVDTGELFF.